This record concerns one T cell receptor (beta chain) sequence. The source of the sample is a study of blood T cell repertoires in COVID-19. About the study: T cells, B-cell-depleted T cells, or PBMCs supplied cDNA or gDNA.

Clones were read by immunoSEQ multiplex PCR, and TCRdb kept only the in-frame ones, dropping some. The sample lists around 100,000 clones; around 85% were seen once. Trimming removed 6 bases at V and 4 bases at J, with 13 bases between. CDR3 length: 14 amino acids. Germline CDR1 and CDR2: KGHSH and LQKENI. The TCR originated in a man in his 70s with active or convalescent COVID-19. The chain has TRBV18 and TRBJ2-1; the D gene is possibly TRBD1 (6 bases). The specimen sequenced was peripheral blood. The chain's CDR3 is CASSHGQTYNEQFF. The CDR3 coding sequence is TGTGCCAGCTCTCACGGACAGACTTACAATGAGCAGTTCTTC.